Listed here are 22 T cell receptor beta chains from one sample, sequenced in a study of T cells in Graves' hyperthyroidism and ophthalmopathy. What was amplified from RNA transcripts were TCR beta CDR3 regions. First-round RT-PCR with HTBI primers amplified the TCR CDR3 region. TCRdb used MiXCR to reprocess the multiplex PCR reads, holding one entry per CDR3 protein. In the table there are around 390,000 distinct CDR3 sequences, roughly 15% of which are singletons. The sequenced sample was blood. The origin of the receptors is a woman aged 30 to 39 with Graves' ophthalmopathy.

Ten or more counts support this clonotype. V and J are TRBV24-1 and TRBJ2-2; TRBD1 is a possible D gene (5 bases). Germline assignment: CDR1 KGHDR and CDR2 SFDVKD. The CDR3 has 16 amino acids. V was pared by 2 bases and J by 1 base, with 10 bases between. The CDR3 nucleotides read TGTGCCACCAGTGATTCCAGGACACTGAACACCGGGGAGCTGTTTTTT. Its protein product is CATSDSRTLNTGELFF.

This clonotype was counted at least ten times. The gene calls are TRBV20-1 and TRBJ2-7; 8 bases map to TRBD1. The CDR3 contains 12 residues. Germline lookup yields CDR1 DFQATT and CDR2 SNEGSKA (reference sequence). DNA for the CDR3: TGCAGCCCGGACAGGGTGTCGTACGAGCAGTACTTC. Its protein product is CSPDRVSYEQYF.

The chain recombines TRBV24-1 with TRBJ2-5; 9 positions agree with TRBD2. J was trimmed by 4 bases and V by 0 bases; bases with no gene match: 5. The CDR3 runs to 16 residues. Germline V gene sequence: CDR1 KGHDR, CDR2 SFDVKD. For the CDR3, the DNA is TGTGCCACCAGTGATTTGGGAACTAGCGGGTTAGAGACCCAGTACTTC. Translation gives CATSDLGTSGLETQYF.

Concerning this clonotype itself: Just one base apart from a much larger clone, this may be a read error. V and J are TRBV10-3 and TRBJ1-2, with D possibly being TRBD1 (6 bases). Germline V gene data show CDR1 as ENHRY and CDR2 as SYGVKD. The CDR3 loop spans 16 amino acids. In nucleotides, the CDR3 is TGTGCCATCAGTAAGTCGCCGACAGTACAGGGCCTTGGCTACACCTTC. It codes for CAISKSPTVQGLGYTF.

This clonotype has a single count. The rearrangement joins TRBV20-1 to TRBJ1-2; D is uncertain. Germline-derived CDR1 and CDR2 are DFQATT and SNEGSKA (reference sequence). Deletions cut 5 bases from V and 4 bases from J, with 11 bases between. The CDR3 is 12 amino acids. CDR3 amino acids: CSAGGQSYGYTF. Here the CDR3 DNA reads TGCAGTGCTGGCGGGCAGTCCTATGGCTACACCTTC.

In its sample, this clonotype was seen a few times. This could be a read error, since a much larger clone is one nucleotide away. This chain links TRBV27 with TRBJ1-2, with 9 bases that match TRBD1. J was trimmed by 11 bases and V by 1 base; bases with no gene match: 8. Germline V gene lookup returns CDR1 MNHEY and CDR2 SMNVEV (reference sequence). The CDR3 runs 14 residues. This chain's CDR3 is CASSLLGTGMGYTF. The CDR3 nucleotides are TGTGCCAGCAGTTTATTAGGGACAGGGATGGGGTACACCTTC.

This clonotype has more than one count but fewer than ten. The chain combines TRBV29-1 with TRBJ2-4; D perhaps matches TRBD1 (8 bases). Between the trimmed V and J ends, which lost 6 bases and 9 bases, there was a span of 12 bases. CDR1 SQVTM and CDR2 ANQGSEA come from the germline V gene. The CDR3 extends over 11 amino acids. As DNA, the CDR3 is TGCAGCGTGGACAGGGAGGGCATTCAGTACTTC. As protein: CSVDREGIQYF.

This clonotype appeared many times. The V gene is TRBV6-1, the J gene TRBJ2-1; D is undetermined. The CDR3 has 12 amino acids. CDR1 is MNHNS and CDR2 is SASEGT in the germline V gene. Trimming cost V 8 bases and J 7 bases, with 12 bases left between them. The CDR3: CASCTVPNEQFF. The CDR3 DNA follows: TGTGCCAGCTGCACTGTACCGAATGAGCAGTTCTTC.

The sample holds a few counts of this clonotype. The chain uses TRBV9 and TRBJ2-2, with D perhaps TRBD1 (6 bases). The V end lost 4 bases, the J end lost 5 bases, and 18 bases lay between the germline ends. This CDR3 contains 16 residues. Germline V gives CDR1 SGDLS, CDR2 YYNGEE. The CDR3 DNA sequence: TGTGCCAGCAGCCCCAGAAGGTGGGACATAACCGGGGAGCTGTTTTTT. Residues: CASSPRRWDITGELFF.

This clonotype came up once. The gene calls are TRBV7-9 and TRBJ2-3; 8 bases are a match to TRBD2. Germline loops: CDR1 SEHNR, CDR2 FQNEAQ (reference sequence). Trimming took 2 bases from V and 2 from J; bases not matched to a gene: 6. This CDR3 region has 16 residues. CDR3 sequence reads: CASSLSGGGPTDTQYF. The DNA for the CDR3 is TGTGCCAGCAGCTTATCGGGGGGGGGGCCCACAGATACGCAGTATTTT.

This clonotype was counted once. A much larger clone differs by one base, so this may be a read error. The V gene is TRBV7-6, the J gene TRBJ2-7, with TRBD2 identical over 8 bases. The CDR3 spans 17 residues. V was pared by 1 base and J by 4 bases, with 12 bases of the junction left unmatched. Per germline, CDR1 SGHVS and CDR2 FNYEAQ. The CDR3 DNA follows: TGTGCCAGCAGCTTAGTGTCGGGGGGGGGCTATTCGTACGAGCAGTACTTC. Translation: CASSLVSGGGYSYEQYF.

This chain joins TRBV20-1 and TRBJ2-5; D unresolved. Trimming pared 0 bases from V and 2 bases from J, leaving 13 bases between. Germline CDR1 reads DFQATT; CDR2 reads SNEGSKA (reference sequence). This CDR3 has 15 amino acids. In DNA form, the CDR3 reads TGCAGTGCTAGAGATCCCTTTGACTCTCAAGAGACCCAGTACTTC. Translation: CSARDPFDSQETQYF.

This clonotype came up many times. This rearrangement joins TRBV5-1 to TRBJ1-1, with D possibly being TRBD1 (5 bases). Germline assignment: CDR1 SGHRS and CDR2 YFSETQ. This CDR3 has 15 residues. The V end lost 4 bases, the J end lost 0 bases, and 13 bases lay between the germline ends. The CDR3 DNA sequence: TGCGCCAGCAGCGGACCAGGGCCCATGAACACTGAAGCTTTCTTT. This translates into CASSGPGPMNTEAFF.

The sample holds many counts of this clonotype. The CDR3 nucleotides are TGTGCCAGCAGCTCCCAAAGGGGGCTAGGACAGCCCCAGCATTTT. Translation gives CASSSQRGLGQPQHF. The chain links TRBV7-2 to TRBJ1-5, with TRBD1 identical over 7 bases. After removal of 4 bases from V and 7 bases from J, the junction contained 10 bases not matched to a gene. The germline V gene has CDR1 SGHTA and CDR2 FQGNSA. This CDR3 is 15 amino acids long.

The rearrangement uses TRBV2 and TRBJ1-4, with TRBD1 matching 8 bases. V was pared by 8 bases and J by 0 bases, with 8 bases of the junction left unmatched. The CDR3 has 16 amino acids. Germline values: CDR1 SNHLY, CDR2 FYNNEI. The CDR3 nucleotides read TGTGCCAGCCGGAGACAGGGGATCACAACTAATGAAAAACTGTTTTTT. This translates into CASRRQGITTNEKLFF. Together with reference TRBV2 and TRBJ1-4, the CDR3 gives the full variable domain: EPEVTQTPSHQVTQMGQEVILRCVPISNHLYFYWYRQILGQKVEFLVSFYNNEISEKSEIFDDQFSVERPDGSNFTLKIRSTKLEDSAMYFCASRRQGITTNEKLFFGSGTQLSVL.

Turning to this clonotype: This may be a read error: a much more frequent sequence differs by one nucleotide. The genes are TRBV7-9 and TRBJ1-1, with TRBD1 as a possible D gene (5 bases). Germline lookup yields CDR1 SEHNR and CDR2 FQNEAQ (reference sequence). The V gene lost 2 bases and the J gene lost 6 bases, with 16 bases spanning the gap. The CDR3 covers 15 residues. Written as DNA, the CDR3 is TGTGCCAGCAGCTTATTTCAGGGCGGAGTGGCTGAAGCTTTCTTT. Translated: CASSLFQGGVAEAFF. Full variable domain (remainder filled in from reference TRBV7-9 and TRBJ1-1): DTGVSQNPRHKITKRGQNVTFRCDPISEHNRLYWYRQTLGQGPEFLTYFQNEAQLEKSRLLSDRFSAERPKGSFSTLEIQRTEQGDSAMYLCASSLFQGGVAEAFFGQGTRLTVV.

The chain combines TRBV4-2 with TRBJ2-2; 8 nucleotides match TRBD2. The CDR3 extends over 16 amino acids. In germline, CDR1 is LGHNA, CDR2 YNFKEQ. J gave up 4 bases and V 6 bases, and 10 bases lay outside the gene matches. CDR3 bases: TGTGCCAGCAGGCCCATAGATAGCGGGGCCACCGGGGAGCTGTTTTTT. Translation: CASRPIDSGATGELFF.

In this sample, this clonotype turned up many times. The chain uses TRBV5-1 and TRBJ2-7, with 9 bases matching TRBD1. The CDR3 sequence is 14 residues long. The J segment lost 3 bases and the V segment lost 4 bases, leaving 5 bases of the junction unmatched. CDR1 is SGHRS and CDR2 is YFSETQ in the germline V gene. CDR3 in amino acids: CASSDRGAYYEQYF. DNA for the CDR3: TGCGCCAGCAGCGACAGGGGGGCATACTACGAGCAGTACTTC.

This clonotype was observed at least ten times. The V gene is TRBV2, the J gene TRBJ2-2; unclear D gene. This CDR3 has 14 residues. The germline CDR1 and CDR2 sequences are SNHLY and FYNNEI. Between the trimmed V and J ends, which lost 4 bases and 2 bases, there was a span of 8 bases. Here the CDR3 reads CASSVGGNTGELFF. For the CDR3, the DNA is TGTGCCAGCAGTGTCGGCGGTAACACCGGGGAGCTGTTTTTT.

This clonotype has ten or more counts. This chain connects TRBV20-1 to TRBJ1-4; D gene ambiguous. This CDR3 has 14 amino acids. The V and J ends lost 5 bases and 8 bases respectively, with 18 bases between them. Germline CDR1 and CDR2: DFQATT and SNEGSKA (reference sequence). CDR3 DNA: TGCAGTGCTCCCGCGAAGATGTATGAGGAAAAACTGTTTTTT. It encodes CSAPAKMYEEKLFF.

This chain connects TRBV19 to TRBJ1-1; D remains ambiguous. The CDR3 is made up of 13 amino acids. CDR1 and CDR2 (germline): LNHDA, SQIVND (reference sequence). V gave up 6 bases and J gave up 5 bases, with 13 bases separating them. For the CDR3, the DNA is TGTGCCAGTAGAGGTTTTAGTGGTACTGAAGCTTTCTTT. It yields the protein CASRGFSGTEAFF.

Many counts were recorded for this clonotype. The J gene is TRBJ2-1, the V gene TRBV2; 9 positions agree with TRBD2. CDR3 length equals 14 residues. Germline V gives CDR1 SNHLY, CDR2 FYNNEI. V lost 2 bases and J lost 9; bases outside the gene matches: 5. CDR3 in DNA: TGTGCCAGCAGTGAATCGCCTAGCGGGATTGAGCAGTTCTTC. Translation: CASSESPSGIEQFF.